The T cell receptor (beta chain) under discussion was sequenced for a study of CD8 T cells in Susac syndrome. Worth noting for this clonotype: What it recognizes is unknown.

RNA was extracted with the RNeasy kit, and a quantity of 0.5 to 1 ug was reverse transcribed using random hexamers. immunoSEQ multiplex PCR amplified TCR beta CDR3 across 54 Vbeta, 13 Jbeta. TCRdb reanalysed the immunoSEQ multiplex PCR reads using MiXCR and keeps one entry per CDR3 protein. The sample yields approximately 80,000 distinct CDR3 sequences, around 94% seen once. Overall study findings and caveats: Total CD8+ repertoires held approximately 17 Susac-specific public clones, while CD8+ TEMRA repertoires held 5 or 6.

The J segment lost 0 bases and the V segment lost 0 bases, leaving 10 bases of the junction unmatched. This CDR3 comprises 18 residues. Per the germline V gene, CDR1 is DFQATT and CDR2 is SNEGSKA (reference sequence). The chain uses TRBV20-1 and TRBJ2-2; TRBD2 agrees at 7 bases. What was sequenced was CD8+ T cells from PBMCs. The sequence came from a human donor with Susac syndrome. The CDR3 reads CSARDASGEFANTGELFF. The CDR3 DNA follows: TGCAGTGCTAGAGATGCGAGCGGGGAGTTCGCGAACACCGGGGAGCTGTTTTTT.